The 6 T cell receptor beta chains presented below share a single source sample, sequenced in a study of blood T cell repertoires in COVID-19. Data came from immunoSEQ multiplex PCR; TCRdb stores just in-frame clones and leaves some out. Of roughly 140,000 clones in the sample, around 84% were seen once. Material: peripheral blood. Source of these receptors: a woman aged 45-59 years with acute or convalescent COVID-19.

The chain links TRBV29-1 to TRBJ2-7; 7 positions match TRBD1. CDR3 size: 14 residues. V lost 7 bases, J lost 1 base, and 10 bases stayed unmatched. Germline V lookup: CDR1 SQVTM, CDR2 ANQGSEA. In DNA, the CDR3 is TGCAGCGCCGAGGTAGGGGGCCTATCCTACGAGCAGTACTTC. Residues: CSAEVGGLSYEQYF.

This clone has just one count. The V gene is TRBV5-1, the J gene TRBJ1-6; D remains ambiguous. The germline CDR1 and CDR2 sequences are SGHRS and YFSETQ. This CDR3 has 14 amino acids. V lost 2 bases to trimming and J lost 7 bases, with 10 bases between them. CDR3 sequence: CASSFGDANSPLHF. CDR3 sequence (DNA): TGCGCCAGCAGCTTCGGGGATGCAAATTCACCCCTCCACTTT.

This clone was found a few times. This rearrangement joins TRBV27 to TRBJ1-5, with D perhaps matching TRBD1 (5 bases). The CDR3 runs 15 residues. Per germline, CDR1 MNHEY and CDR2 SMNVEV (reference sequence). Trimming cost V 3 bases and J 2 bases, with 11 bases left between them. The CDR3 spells CASSFSGLGNQPQHF. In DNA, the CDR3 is TGTGCCAGCAGTTTTTCAGGGTTGGGCAATCAGCCCCAGCATTTT.

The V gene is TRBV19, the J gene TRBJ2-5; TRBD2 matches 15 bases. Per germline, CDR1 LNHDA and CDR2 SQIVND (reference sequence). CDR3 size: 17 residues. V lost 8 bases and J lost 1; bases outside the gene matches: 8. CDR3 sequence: CASSTGLAGGIQETQYF. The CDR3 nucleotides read TGTGCCAGTTCAACGGGACTAGCGGGGGGAATCCAAGAGACCCAGTACTTC.

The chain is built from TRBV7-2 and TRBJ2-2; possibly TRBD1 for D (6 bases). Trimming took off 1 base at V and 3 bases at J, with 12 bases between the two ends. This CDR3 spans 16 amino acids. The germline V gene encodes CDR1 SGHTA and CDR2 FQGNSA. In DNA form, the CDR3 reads TGTGCCAGCAGCTTAGGTGGCACAGGGTACACCGGGGAGCTGTTTTTT. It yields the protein CASSLGGTGYTGELFF.

This chain's CDR3 is CASLAGGRNEQFF. CDR3 in DNA: TGTGCCAGCTTAGCGGGGGGCCGCAATGAGCAGTTCTTC. This chain uses TRBV6-5 with TRBJ2-1; 10 bases agree with TRBD2. The CDR3 consists of 13 residues. The germline V gene has CDR1 MNHEY and CDR2 SVGAGI. Trimming removed 8 bases from V and 6 bases from J; junction bases left unmatched: 4.